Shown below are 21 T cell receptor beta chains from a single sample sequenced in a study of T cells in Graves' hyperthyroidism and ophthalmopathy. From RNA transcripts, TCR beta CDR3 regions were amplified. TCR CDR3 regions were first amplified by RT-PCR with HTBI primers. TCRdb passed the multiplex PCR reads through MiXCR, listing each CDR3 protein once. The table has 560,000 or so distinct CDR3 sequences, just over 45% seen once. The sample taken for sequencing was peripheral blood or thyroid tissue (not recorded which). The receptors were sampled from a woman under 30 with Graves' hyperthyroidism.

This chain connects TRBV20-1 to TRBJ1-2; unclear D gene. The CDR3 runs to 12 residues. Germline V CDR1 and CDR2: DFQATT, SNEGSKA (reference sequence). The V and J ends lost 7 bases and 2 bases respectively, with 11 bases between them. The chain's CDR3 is CSVHSLNYGYTF. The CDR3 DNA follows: TGCAGTGTGCACAGCCTAAACTATGGCTACACCTTC.

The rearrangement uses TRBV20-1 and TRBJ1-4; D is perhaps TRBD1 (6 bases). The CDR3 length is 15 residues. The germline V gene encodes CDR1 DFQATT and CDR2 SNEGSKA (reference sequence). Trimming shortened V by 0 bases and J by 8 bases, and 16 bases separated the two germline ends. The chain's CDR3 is CSARDLTGLNEKLFF. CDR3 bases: TGCAGTGCTAGAGACCTGACAGGTTTGAACGAAAAACTGTTTTTT.

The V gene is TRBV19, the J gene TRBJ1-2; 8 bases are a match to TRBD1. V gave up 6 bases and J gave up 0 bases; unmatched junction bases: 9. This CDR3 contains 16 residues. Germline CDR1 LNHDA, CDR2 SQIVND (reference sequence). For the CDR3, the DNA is TGTGCCAGTAGCCCTAGGGGGACAGGTACTAACTATGGCTACACCTTC. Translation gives CASSPRGTGTNYGYTF.

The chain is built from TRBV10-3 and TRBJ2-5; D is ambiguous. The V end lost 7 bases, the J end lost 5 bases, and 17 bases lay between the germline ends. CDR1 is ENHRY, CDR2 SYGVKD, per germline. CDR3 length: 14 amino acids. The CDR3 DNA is TGTGCCATCACCGAAGGGCACCCTTTGGAGACCCAGTACTTC. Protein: CAITEGHPLETQYF.

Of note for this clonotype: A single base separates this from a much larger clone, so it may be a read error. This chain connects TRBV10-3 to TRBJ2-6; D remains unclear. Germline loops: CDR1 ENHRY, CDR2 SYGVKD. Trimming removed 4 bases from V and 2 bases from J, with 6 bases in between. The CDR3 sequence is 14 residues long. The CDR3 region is CAISGGTGANVLTF. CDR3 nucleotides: TGTGCCATCAGTGGGGGTACTGGGGCCAACGTCCTGACTTTC.

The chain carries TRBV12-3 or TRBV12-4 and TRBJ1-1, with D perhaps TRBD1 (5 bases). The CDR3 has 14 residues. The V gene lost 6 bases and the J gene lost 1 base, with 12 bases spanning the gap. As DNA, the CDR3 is TGTGCCAGCAGAACGGGACGGACGAACACTGAAGCTTTCTTT. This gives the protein CASRTGRTNTEAFF.

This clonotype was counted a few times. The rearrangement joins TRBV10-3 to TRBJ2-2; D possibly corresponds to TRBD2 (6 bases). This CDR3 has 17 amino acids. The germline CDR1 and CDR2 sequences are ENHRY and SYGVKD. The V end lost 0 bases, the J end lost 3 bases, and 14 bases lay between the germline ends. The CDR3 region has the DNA TGTGCCATCAGTGAGTCCGCGCGGGGAGAAGACACCGGGGAGCTGTTTTTT. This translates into CAISESARGEDTGELFF.

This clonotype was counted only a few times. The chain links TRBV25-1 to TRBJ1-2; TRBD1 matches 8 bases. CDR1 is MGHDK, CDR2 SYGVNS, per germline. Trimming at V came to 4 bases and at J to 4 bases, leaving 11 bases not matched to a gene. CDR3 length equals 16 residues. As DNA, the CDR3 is TGTGCCAGCAGTGCAACGTGGACAGGGCGACCCTATGGCTACACCTTC. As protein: CASSATWTGRPYGYTF.

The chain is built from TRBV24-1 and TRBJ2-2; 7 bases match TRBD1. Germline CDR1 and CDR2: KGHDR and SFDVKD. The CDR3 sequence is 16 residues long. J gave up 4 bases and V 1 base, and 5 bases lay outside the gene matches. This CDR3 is CATSDFPGTATGELFF. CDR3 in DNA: TGTGCCACCAGTGATTTTCCCGGGACAGCCACCGGGGAGCTGTTTTTT.

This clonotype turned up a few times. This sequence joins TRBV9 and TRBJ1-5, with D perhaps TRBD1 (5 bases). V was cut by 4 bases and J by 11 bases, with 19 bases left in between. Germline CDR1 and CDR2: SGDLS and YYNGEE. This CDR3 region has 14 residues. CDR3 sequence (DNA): TGTGCCAGCAGCTCCCGGGACGGACTATCGACCCAGCATTTT. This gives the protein CASSSRDGLSTQHF.

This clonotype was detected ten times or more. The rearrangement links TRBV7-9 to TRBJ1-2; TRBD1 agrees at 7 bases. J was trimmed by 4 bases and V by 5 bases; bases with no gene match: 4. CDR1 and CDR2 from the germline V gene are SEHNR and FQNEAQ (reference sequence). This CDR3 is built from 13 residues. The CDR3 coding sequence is TGTGCCAGCAGCCTAAGACAGGGCTATGGCTACACCTTC. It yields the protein CASSLRQGYGYTF.

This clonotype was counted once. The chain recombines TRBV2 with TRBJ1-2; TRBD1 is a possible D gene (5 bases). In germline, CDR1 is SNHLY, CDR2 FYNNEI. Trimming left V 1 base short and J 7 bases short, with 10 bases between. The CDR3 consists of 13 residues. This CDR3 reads CASSEVSRAGYTF. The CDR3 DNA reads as TGTGCCAGCAGTGAAGTTTCCAGGGCTGGCTACACCTTC.

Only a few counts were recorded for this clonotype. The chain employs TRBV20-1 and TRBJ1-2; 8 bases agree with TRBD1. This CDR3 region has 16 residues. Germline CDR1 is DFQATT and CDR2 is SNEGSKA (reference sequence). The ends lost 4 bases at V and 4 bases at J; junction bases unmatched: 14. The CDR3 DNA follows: TGCAGTGCTATCGTCCGTCGGACAGGGATCCTCTATGGCTACACCTTC. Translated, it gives CSAIVRRTGILYGYTF.

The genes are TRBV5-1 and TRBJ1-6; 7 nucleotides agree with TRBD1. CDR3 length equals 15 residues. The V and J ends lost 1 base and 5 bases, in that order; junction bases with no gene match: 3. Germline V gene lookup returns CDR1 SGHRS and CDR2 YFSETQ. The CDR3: CASSLLQGHNSPLHF. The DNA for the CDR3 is TGCGCCAGCAGCTTGCTACAGGGGCATAATTCACCCCTCCACTTT.

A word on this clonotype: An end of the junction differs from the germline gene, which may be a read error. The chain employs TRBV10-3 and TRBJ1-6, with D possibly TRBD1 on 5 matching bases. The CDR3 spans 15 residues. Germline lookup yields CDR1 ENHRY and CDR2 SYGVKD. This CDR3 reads CASSVIRENNSPLHF. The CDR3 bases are TGTGCCAGCAGTGTGATCAGGGAGAATAATTCACCCCTCCACTTT.

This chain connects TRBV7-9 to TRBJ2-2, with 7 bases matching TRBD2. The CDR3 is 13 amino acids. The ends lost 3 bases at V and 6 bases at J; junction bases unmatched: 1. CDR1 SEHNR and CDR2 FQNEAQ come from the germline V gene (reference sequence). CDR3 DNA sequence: TGTGCCAGCAGCTTTGGGGGGGCCGGGGAGCTGTTTTTT. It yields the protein CASSFGGAGELFF.

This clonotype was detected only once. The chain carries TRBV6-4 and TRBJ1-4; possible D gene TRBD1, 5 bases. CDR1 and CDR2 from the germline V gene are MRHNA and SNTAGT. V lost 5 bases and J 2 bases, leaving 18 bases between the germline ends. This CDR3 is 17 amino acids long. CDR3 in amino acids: CASSTGTDLVTNEKLFF. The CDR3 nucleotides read TGTGCCAGCAGTACCGGGACGGACCTGGTTACTAATGAAAAACTGTTTTTT.

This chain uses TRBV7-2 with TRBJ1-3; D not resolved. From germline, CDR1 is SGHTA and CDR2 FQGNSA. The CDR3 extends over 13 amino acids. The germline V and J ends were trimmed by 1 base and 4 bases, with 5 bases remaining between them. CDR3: CASSLVQGNTIYF. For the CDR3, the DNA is TGTGCCAGCAGCTTAGTGCAAGGAAACACCATATATTTT.

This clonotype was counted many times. The CDR3 coding sequence is TGCAGCGTTGCCGCACAGGGTGCCTATGGCTACACCTTC. This sequence encodes CSVAAQGAYGYTF. The chain carries TRBV29-1 and TRBJ1-2, with D perhaps TRBD1 (6 bases). The germline CDR1 and CDR2 sequences are SQVTM and ANQGSEA. V dropped 4 bases and J dropped 4 bases, with 13 bases sitting between them. This CDR3 spans 13 amino acids.

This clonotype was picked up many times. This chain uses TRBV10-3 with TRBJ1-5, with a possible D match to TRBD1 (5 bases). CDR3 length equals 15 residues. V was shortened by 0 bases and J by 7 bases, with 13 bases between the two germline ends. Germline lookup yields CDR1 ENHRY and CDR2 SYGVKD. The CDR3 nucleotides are TGTGCCATCAGTGAGTCAGGCAGGGACCCCCAGCCCCAGCATTTT. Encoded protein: CAISESGRDPQPQHF.

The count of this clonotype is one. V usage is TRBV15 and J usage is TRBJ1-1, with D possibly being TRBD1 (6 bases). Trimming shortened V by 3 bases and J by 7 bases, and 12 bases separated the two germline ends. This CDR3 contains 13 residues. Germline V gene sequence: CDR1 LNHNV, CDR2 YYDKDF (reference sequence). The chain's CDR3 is CATSSGGRDEAFF. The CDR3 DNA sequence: TGTGCCACCAGCAGTGGGGGGCGCGATGAAGCTTTCTTT.